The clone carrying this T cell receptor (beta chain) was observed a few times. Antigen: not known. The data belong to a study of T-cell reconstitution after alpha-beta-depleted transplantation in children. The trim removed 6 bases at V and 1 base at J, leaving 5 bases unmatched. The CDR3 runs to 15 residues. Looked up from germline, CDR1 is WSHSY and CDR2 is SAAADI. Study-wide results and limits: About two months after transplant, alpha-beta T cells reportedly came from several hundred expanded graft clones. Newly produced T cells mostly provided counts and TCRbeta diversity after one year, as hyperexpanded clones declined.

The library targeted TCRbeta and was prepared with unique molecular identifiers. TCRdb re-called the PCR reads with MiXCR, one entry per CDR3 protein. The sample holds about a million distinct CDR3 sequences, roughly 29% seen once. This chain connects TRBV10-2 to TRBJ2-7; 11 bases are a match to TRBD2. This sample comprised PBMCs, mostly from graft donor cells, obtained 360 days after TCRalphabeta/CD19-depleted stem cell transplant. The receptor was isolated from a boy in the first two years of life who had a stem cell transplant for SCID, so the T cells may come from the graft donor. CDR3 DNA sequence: TGCGCCAGCAGGGACATAGCGGGGGGGTCCTACGAGCAGTACTTC. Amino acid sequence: CASRDIAGGSYEQYF.